The 14 T cell receptor beta chains below were found in one sample sequenced in a study of graft-versus-host responses after intestinal transplantation. The protocol was immunoSEQ multiplex PCR, while the TCRdb copy is restricted to in-frame clones and leaves out a portion. Of approximately 86,000 clones listed, roughly nine tenths were seen once; the top ten hold nearly 0.1%. These receptors have no known antigen. The starting material was unstimulated CD4+ T cells sorted from spleen or lymph node cells, obtained before intestinal transplant. The receptors were gathered from a human donor who received an intestinal transplant.

The V and J genes are TRBV27 and TRBJ2-2; 11 bases match TRBD2. J was trimmed by 4 bases and V by 8 bases; bases with no gene match: 9. CDR1 MNHEY and CDR2 SMNVEV come from the germline V gene (reference sequence). CDR3 length equals 16 residues. The CDR3 spells CASRTLAGGFTGELFF. The DNA of the CDR3 is TGTGCCAGCCGCACCCTAGCGGGGGGCTTCACCGGGGAGCTGTTTTTT.

This clone was picked up one time. The chain couples TRBV6-5 to TRBJ1-2; 9 bases match TRBD1. The CDR3 runs 15 residues. CDR1 is MNHEY, CDR2 SVGAGI, per germline. Germline trimming cut 2 bases from V and 8 bases from J; bases unmatched to any gene: 9. The CDR3 bases are TGTGCCAGCAGTTACGGTGGACAGGGGCGGGAAGGCTACACCTTC. It yields the protein CASSYGGQGREGYTF.

V gene TRBV4-3 combines with J gene TRBJ2-6; TRBD2 is a possible D gene (5 bases). CDR3 size: 18 residues. The ends were cut back, 0 bases at V and 2 bases at J, with 14 bases in the middle. Germline V gene lookup returns CDR1 LGHNA and CDR2 YSLEER. CDR3 sequence reads: CASSQDLWVGAGANVLTF. DNA for the CDR3: TGCGCCAGCAGCCAAGATCTATGGGTCGGGGCTGGGGCCAACGTCCTGACTTTC.

The genes are TRBV30 and TRBJ1-2, with 7 bases aligning to TRBD1. V lost 6 bases, J lost 3 bases, and 10 bases stayed unmatched. Germline V CDR1 and CDR2: GTSNPN, SVGIG (reference sequence). The CDR3 is 14 amino acids. The CDR3 sequence is CACRRDSRDYGYTF. CDR3 sequence (DNA): TGTGCCTGCCGACGGGACAGCCGAGACTATGGCTACACCTTC. Full variable domain (remainder filled in from reference TRBV30 and TRBJ1-2): SQTIHQWPATLVQPVGSPLSLECTVEGTSNPNLYWYRQAAGRGLQLLFYSVGIGQISSEVPQNLSASRPQDRQFILSSKKLLLSDSGFYLCACRRDSRDYGYTFGSGTRLTVV.

The V gene is TRBV15, the J gene TRBJ1-5; D is unresolved. The CDR3 has 13 residues. The ends were cut back, 0 bases at V and 7 bases at J, with 7 bases in the middle. Germline CDR1 reads LNHNV; CDR2 reads YYDKDF (reference sequence). In DNA, the CDR3 is TGTGCCACCAGCAGAGATCACGGGCAGCCCCAGCATTTT. This encodes CATSRDHGQPQHF.

This chain connects TRBV18 to TRBJ2-2; TRBD1 agrees at 9 bases. CDR3 length: 16 amino acids. The junction had 5 bases not matched to a gene; V was cut back by 5 bases and J by 1 base. From germline, CDR1 is KGHSH and CDR2 LQKENI. The DNA for the CDR3 is TGTGCCAGCTCATGGACAGGGGCGAAGAACACCGGGGAGCTGTTTTTT. It specifies CASSWTGAKNTGELFF.

This clone appeared a single time. The chain joins TRBV30 to TRBJ1-1, with 7 nucleotides matching TRBD1. The CDR3 runs 12 residues. Germline V gene lookup returns CDR1 GTSNPN and CDR2 SVGIG (reference sequence). V shed 5 bases, J shed 10 bases, and the junction held 10 bases outside the gene matches. This CDR3 reads CAWFDRERGAFF. CDR3 bases: TGTGCCTGGTTCGACAGGGAACGGGGAGCTTTCTTT.

The J gene is TRBJ1-3, the V gene TRBV7-2; the D gene is possibly TRBD1 (6 bases). V lost 1 base and J 0 bases, leaving 13 bases between the germline ends. The germline gives CDR1 SGHTA, CDR2 FQGNSA. CDR3 size: 17 residues. This CDR3 reads CASSLVWGPVSGNTIYF. For the CDR3, the DNA is TGTGCCAGCAGCTTAGTTTGGGGGCCCGTCTCTGGAAACACCATATATTTT.

This rearrangement joins TRBV6-5 to TRBJ1-2; D is ambiguous. This CDR3 has 14 residues. The ends were cut back, 10 bases at V and 2 bases at J, with 17 bases in the middle. The germline V gene encodes CDR1 MNHEY and CDR2 SVGAGI. The CDR3 DNA follows: TGTGCCACCCAGAGGGAAGCGGCAAACTATGGCTACACCTTC. This sequence encodes CATQREAANYGYTF.

The chain has TRBV2 and TRBJ2-2; 8 positions agree with TRBD2. The CDR3 covers 18 residues. CDR1 is SNHLY and CDR2 is FYNNEI in the germline V gene. Trimming took 5 bases from V and 1 from J; bases not matched to a gene: 12. CDR3 sequence: CASSSRLAWTVNTGELFF. The CDR3 DNA reads as TGTGCCAGCAGTTCCCGACTAGCGTGGACCGTGAACACCGGGGAGCTGTTTTTT.

The chain is built from TRBV5-1 and TRBJ2-5; tentatively, D is TRBD2 (6 bases). Trimming removed 4 bases at V and 3 bases at J, with 16 bases between. Germline CDR1 and CDR2: SGHRS and YFSETQ. The CDR3 contains 15 residues. The CDR3 loop is CASSLRATSKETQYF. CDR3 nucleotides: TGCGCCAGCAGCCTCAGAGCTACTAGCAAAGAGACCCAGTACTTC. Looking up the rest from reference TRBV5-1 and TRBJ2-5 gives the full variable domain: KAGVTQTPRYLIKTRGQQVTLSCSPISGHRSVSWYQQTPGQGLQFLFEYFSETQRNKGNFPGRFSGRQFSNSRSEMNVSTLELGDSALYLCASSLRATSKETQYFGPGTRLLVL.

The chain joins TRBV6-6 to TRBJ1-1; the match to TRBD1 covers 10 bases. The CDR3 spans 15 residues. Germline loops: CDR1 MNHNY, CDR2 SVGAGI (reference sequence). The V gene end was trimmed by 6 bases and the J gene end by 4 bases; junction bases not matched to a gene: 8. The CDR3 sequence: CASRQDRGRITEAFF. In DNA, the CDR3 is TGTGCCAGCAGGCAAGACAGGGGGCGAATCACTGAAGCTTTCTTT.

The V gene is TRBV5-6, the J gene TRBJ1-4; D is undetermined. This CDR3 is built from 13 residues. Trimming took off 3 bases at V and 2 bases at J, with 5 bases between the two ends. Germline assignment: CDR1 SGHDT and CDR2 YYEEEE. CDR3 region: CASSWQTNEKLFF. For the CDR3, the DNA is TGTGCCAGCAGCTGGCAGACTAATGAAAAACTGTTTTTT.

The CDR3, as DNA: TGTGCCAGCAAGAAGGACAGCTCACTGGGGGAGCAGTTCTTC. Amino acids: CASKKDSSLGEQFF. The chain links TRBV6-5 to TRBJ2-1; possible D gene TRBD1, 6 bases. V was shortened by 7 bases and J by 10 bases, with 20 bases between the two germline ends. The CDR3 loop spans 14 amino acids. Looked up from germline, CDR1 is MNHEY and CDR2 is SVGAGI.